This TCR beta chain was observed in a study of CD8 T cells in ankylosing spondylitis. At least ten counts were recorded for this clonotype. What it binds is not known. Study-wide points: A motif in TCR beta, a set of roughly eight highly homologous variants, appeared characteristic of ankylosing spondylitis blood. Before this, some motif variants had been reported in reactive arthritis synovial fluid and blood.

Unmatched junction bases numbered 11, after V lost 2 bases and J lost 5 bases. The germline gives CDR1 MGHRA, CDR2 YSYEKL. The CDR3 length is 17 residues. Each CDR3 protein gets one entry after TCRdb re-called the 5' RACE reads with MiXCR. Altogether around 120,000 distinct CDR3 sequences are present, over 7% being singletons, with the ten largest covering about 3.3%. This clonotype was sampled from a male donor with ankylosing spondylitis or in good health (not recorded which). The gene calls are TRBV4-1 and TRBJ2-1; TRBD2 matches at 8 bases. Sequencing was carried out using blood, either unsorted or a sorted T cell fraction (not recorded which). The CDR3 spells CASSQRPGGGIDNEQFF. Written as DNA, the CDR3 is TGCGCCAGCAGCCAACGGCCGGGGGGGGGCATAGACAATGAGCAGTTCTTC.